The 7 T cell receptor beta chains below come from one sample, sequenced in a study of identical twins. TCRdb passed the 5' RACE reads through MiXCR, listing each CDR3 protein once. The sample yields 540,000 or so distinct CDR3 sequences, 20% to 25% seen once. The same sample was also studied in work on yellow fever vaccine responses in identical twins.

Sequenced: CD4+ T cells sorted from blood. These receptors came from a woman aged 18-29 years in good health.

The chain joins TRBV5-1 to TRBJ2-2, with D possibly TRBD2 on 6 matching bases. V was shortened by 0 bases and J by 3 bases, with 12 bases between the two germline ends. Per the germline V gene, CDR1 is SGHRS and CDR2 is YFSETQ. The CDR3 contains 16 residues. The CDR3 sequence is CASSLVIGSDTGELFF. CDR3 DNA: TGCGCCAGCAGCTTGGTGATCGGGAGCGACACCGGGGAGCTGTTTTTT.

In this sample, this clonotype turned up a few times. The chain employs TRBV6-1 and TRBJ2-4; D might be TRBD1 or TRBD2, each matching 5 bases. This CDR3 spans 13 amino acids. V was cut by 4 bases and J by 9 bases, with 13 bases left in between. CDR1 is MNHNS, CDR2 SASEGT, per germline. CDR3 DNA: TGTGCCAGCAGTGGGGACGGGGTGGGCATTCAGTACTTC. It encodes CASSGDGVGIQYF.

The chain is built from TRBV2 and TRBJ1-4; 9 nucleotides align to TRBD1. Germline V lookup: CDR1 SNHLY, CDR2 FYNNEI. CDR3 length: 14 amino acids. V dropped 7 bases and J dropped 8; count of bases not matched to a gene: 8. CDR3 in amino acids: CASTRDRVGEKLFF. The CDR3 region has the DNA TGTGCCAGCACCCGGGACAGGGTGGGAGAAAAACTGTTTTTT.

The CDR3 bases are TGTGCCAGCAGTGATCCACCGGTGACACCAACCGGGGAGCTGTTTTTT. This gives the protein CASSDPPVTPTGELFF. V and J are TRBV25-1 and TRBJ2-2; D is uncertain. CDR1 and CDR2 (germline): MGHDK, SYGVNS. Trimming removed 3 bases at V and 5 bases at J, with 16 bases between. The CDR3 extends over 16 amino acids.

The sample holds a few counts of this clonotype. The chain recombines TRBV29-1 with TRBJ2-5; D not resolved. Germline CDR1 reads SQVTM; CDR2 reads ANQGSEA. The germline V and J ends were trimmed by 4 bases and 5 bases, with 11 bases remaining between them. The CDR3 length is 12 residues. The CDR3 sequence: CSVVTHRETQYF. The DNA for the CDR3 is TGCAGCGTTGTGACCCACCGGGAGACCCAGTACTTC.

This clonotype has more than one count but fewer than ten. The chain combines TRBV24-1 with TRBJ2-1, with TRBD1 matching over 7 bases. The V gene end was trimmed by 6 bases and the J gene end by 2 bases; junction bases not matched to a gene: 3. The CDR3 loop spans 14 amino acids. Germline CDR1 reads KGHDR; CDR2 reads SFDVKD. This CDR3 is CATSLRGPYNEQFF. CDR3 DNA: TGTGCCACCAGTTTAAGGGGGCCCTACAATGAGCAGTTCTTC.

The chain is built from TRBV28 and TRBJ2-7; 10 bases fit TRBD2. The germline V gene encodes CDR1 MDHEN and CDR2 SYDVKM. The CDR3 totals 17 residues. V was pared by 6 bases and J by 2 bases, with 13 bases of the junction left unmatched. The CDR3 sequence is CASSPHPGLATTYEQYF. For the CDR3, the DNA is TGTGCCAGCAGCCCCCATCCGGGACTAGCGACAACCTACGAGCAGTACTTC.